This T cell receptor (beta chain) derives from a study of identical twins. The study, taken as a whole, reports: The presence of invariant MAIT and iNKT cells could partly confound analyses of zero-insertion sequences.

The CDR3 covers 15 residues. V was pared by 4 bases and J by 6 bases, with 16 bases between. Per the germline V gene, CDR1 is SGDLS and CDR2 is YYNGEE. TCRdb called the 5' RACE reads again in MiXCR, with one record for every CDR3 protein. The sample gives under 900,000 distinct CDR3 sequences, about 12% of which show up once; about 1.5% is in the top ten. Many counts were recorded for this clonotype. The target antigen is unknown. These sequences were also reported in another study, on yellow fever vaccine responses in identical twins.

This chain links TRBV9 with TRBJ1-4; D not certain. Sequenced material: PBMCs. This TCR derives from a woman aged 18-29 years in good health. As DNA, the CDR3 is TGTGCCAGCAGCCCTCGCGGAGGCGTAGATGAAAAACTGTTTTTT. Translation: CASSPRGGVDEKLFF.